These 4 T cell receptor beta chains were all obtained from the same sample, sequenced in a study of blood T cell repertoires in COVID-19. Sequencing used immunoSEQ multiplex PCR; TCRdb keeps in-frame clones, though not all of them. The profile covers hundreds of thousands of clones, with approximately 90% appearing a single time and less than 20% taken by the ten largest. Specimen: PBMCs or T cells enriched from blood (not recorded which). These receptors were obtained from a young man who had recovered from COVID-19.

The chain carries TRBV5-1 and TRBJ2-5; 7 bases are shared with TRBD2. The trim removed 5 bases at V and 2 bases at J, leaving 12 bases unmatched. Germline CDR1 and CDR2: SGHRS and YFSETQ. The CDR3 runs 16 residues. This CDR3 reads CASSPLVTGGQETQYF. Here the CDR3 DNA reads TGCGCCAGCAGTCCCCTCGTTACGGGAGGACAAGAGACCCAGTACTTC. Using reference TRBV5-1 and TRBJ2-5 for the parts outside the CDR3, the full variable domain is KAGVTQTPRYLIKTRGQQVTLSCSPISGHRSVSWYQQTPGQGLQFLFEYFSETQRNKGNFPGRFSGRQFSNSRSEMNVSTLELGDSALYLCASSPLVTGGQETQYFGPGTRLLVL.

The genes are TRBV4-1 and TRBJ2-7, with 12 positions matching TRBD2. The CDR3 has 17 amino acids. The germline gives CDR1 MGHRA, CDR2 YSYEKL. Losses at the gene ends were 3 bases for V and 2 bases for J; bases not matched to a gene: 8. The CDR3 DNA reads TGCGCCAGCAGCCATGTTCCTAGCGGGGGGGCCGCCTACGAGCAGTACTTC. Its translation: CASSHVPSGGAAYEQYF.

This CDR3 is CASSQNRGWETQYF. Written as DNA, the CDR3 is TGTGCCAGCAGCCAAAATAGGGGTTGGGAGACCCAGTACTTC. The chain recombines TRBV3-1 (or the pseudogene TRBV3-2) with TRBJ2-5; TRBD1 might be the D (5 bases). The V gene lost 2 bases and the J gene lost 5 bases, with 12 bases spanning the gap. The germline V gene has CDR1 LGHDT and CDR2 YNNKEL (reference sequence). The CDR3 covers 14 residues.

The DNA for the CDR3 is TGTGCCATCAGTGAACAGGGGGCGCGAGAGACCCAGTACTTC. Protein: CAISEQGARETQYF. The V call is TRBV10-3, the J call TRBJ2-5, with 9 bases lining up with TRBD1. Germline V gene data show CDR1 as ENHRY and CDR2 as SYGVKD. V dropped 3 bases and J dropped 4; count of bases not matched to a gene: 3. CDR3 length equals 14 residues.